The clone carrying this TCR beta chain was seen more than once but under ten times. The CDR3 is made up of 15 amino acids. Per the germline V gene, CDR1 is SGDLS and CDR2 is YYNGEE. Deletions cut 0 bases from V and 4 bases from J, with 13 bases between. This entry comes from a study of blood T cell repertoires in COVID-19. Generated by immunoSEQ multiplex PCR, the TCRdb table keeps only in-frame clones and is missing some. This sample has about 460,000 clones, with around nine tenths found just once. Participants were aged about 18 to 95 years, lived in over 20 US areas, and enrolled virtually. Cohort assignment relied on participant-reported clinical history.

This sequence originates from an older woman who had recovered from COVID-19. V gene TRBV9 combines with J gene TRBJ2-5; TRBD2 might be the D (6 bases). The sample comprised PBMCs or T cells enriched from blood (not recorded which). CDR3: CASSVAAGRGETQYF. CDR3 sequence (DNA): TGTGCCAGCAGCGTAGCTGCAGGGCGGGGAGAGACCCAGTACTTC.